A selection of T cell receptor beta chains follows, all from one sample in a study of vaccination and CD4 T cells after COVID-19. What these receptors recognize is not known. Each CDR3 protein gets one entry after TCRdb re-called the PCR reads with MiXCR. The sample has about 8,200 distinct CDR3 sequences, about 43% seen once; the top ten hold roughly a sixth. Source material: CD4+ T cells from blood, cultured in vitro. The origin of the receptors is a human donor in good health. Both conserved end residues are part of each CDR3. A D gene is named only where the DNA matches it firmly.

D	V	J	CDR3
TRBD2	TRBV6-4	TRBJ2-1	CASSQREDNEQFF
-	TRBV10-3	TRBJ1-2	CAISAQEQGLYGYTF
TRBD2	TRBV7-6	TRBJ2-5	CASSTGSGGKTQYF
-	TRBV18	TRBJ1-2	CASSPTIVGGASGYTF
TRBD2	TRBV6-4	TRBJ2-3	CARPGTSGGTQYF
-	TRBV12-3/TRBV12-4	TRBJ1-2	CASSYLSREGYTF
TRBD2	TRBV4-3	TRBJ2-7	CASSRLTSGAYEQYF
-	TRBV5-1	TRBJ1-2	CASSRGGAAEIYGYTF
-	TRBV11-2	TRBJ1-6	CASSSTGNSPLHF
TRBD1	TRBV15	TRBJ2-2	CATSRVTGVGTGELFF
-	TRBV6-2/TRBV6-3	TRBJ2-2	CASRPLGDTGELFF
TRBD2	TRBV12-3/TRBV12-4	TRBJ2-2	CASRRSGRANTGELFF
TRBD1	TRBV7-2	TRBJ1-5	CASSYKTGDQPQHF
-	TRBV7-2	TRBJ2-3	CASSLLVSVSTDTQYF